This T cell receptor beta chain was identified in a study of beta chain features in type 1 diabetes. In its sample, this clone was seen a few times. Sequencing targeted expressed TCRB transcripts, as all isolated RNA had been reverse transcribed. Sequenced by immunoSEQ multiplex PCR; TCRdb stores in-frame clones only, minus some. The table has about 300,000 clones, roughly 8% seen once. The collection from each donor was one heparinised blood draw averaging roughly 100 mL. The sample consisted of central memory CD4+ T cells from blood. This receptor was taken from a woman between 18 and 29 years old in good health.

Written as DNA, the CDR3 is TGTGCCAGCTCACCCGGACAGGGGAGCACTGAAGCTTTCTTT. This sequence encodes CASSPGQGSTEAFF. The rearrangement uses TRBV18 and TRBJ1-1; 9 bases align to TRBD1. CDR3 length: 14 residues. Germline CDR1 KGHSH, CDR2 LQKENI. V dropped 3 bases and J dropped 4; count of bases not matched to a gene: 3.